This entry is about one T cell receptor (beta chain). Profiled with immunoSEQ multiplex PCR; TCRdb holds only in-frame clones, not every one. Among roughly 40,000 clones listed, 70% to 90% were seen once. These data are taken from a study of T cell changes during pregnancy in multiple sclerosis. The input for sequencing was CD4+ T cells from peripheral blood mononuclear cells, taken after pregnancy. The sequence derives from a female donor with multiple sclerosis, enrolled in a pregnancy study.

The CDR3 reads CASSLRLNSYEQYF. The CDR3 DNA sequence: TGTGCCAGCAGCTTAAGACTAAACTCCTACGAGCAGTACTTC. The J gene is TRBJ2-7, the V gene TRBV7-2; possibly TRBD2 for D (5 bases). This CDR3 has 14 amino acids. V was clipped by 2 bases and J by 0 bases, with 8 bases between them. Germline CDR1 reads SGHTA; CDR2 reads FQGNSA.